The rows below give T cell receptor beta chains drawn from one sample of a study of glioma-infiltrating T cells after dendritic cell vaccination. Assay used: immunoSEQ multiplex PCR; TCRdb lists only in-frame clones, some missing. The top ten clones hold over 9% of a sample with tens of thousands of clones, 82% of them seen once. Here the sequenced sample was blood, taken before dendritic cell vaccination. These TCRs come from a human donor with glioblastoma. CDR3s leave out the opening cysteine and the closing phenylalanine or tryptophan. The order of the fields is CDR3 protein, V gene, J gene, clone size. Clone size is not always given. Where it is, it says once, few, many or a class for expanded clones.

ASSLDSFYGYT,TRBV11-2,TRBJ1-2,NA
ASWGGANYGYT,TRBV2,TRBJ1-2,NA
ASSVGLEQY,TRBV2,TRBJ2-7,NA
ATSRDMRPGELF,TRBV15,TRBJ2-2,NA
ASSLSSGGGRSEQY,TRBV7-2,TRBJ2-7,once
ASSSVGHHNEQF,TRBV5-1,TRBJ2-1,NA
ASSAVGRGRISPLH,TRBV25-1,TRBJ1-6,NA
ASSLSGGAFRNEQF,TRBV5-4,TRBJ2-1,NA
ASSEFNEQY,TRBV25-1,TRBJ2-7,NA
ASSLGYSTDTQY,TRBV7-9,TRBJ2-3,NA
ASSQAQTYEQY,TRBV4-2,TRBJ2-7,NA
ASSPGQATEQY,TRBV6-1,TRBJ2-7,NA
ASSPLQISTDTQY,TRBV6-6,TRBJ2-3,NA
ASSGGQGGFYGYT,TRBV5-1,TRBJ1-2,NA
ASSFFYTGAPNYGYT,TRBV27,TRBJ1-2,NA
ASSQELARETQY,TRBV4-1,TRBJ2-5,few
TSSLKPSIAGGPHEQY,TRBV1,TRBJ2-7,NA
ASTTDGGSSQPQH,TRBV6-1,TRBJ1-5,NA
ASRGTGDNQPQH,TRBV25-1,TRBJ1-5,NA
ASSHPPYDKEGEAF,TRBV23-1,TRBJ1-1,few
SAHRRTEAF,TRBV20-1,TRBJ1-1,NA
ASSARLAGGTDTQY,TRBV5-4,TRBJ2-3,NA
ASSGGVQRGFNEQF,TRBV28,TRBJ2-1,NA
ASSFTGHTNQPQH,TRBV7-2,TRBJ1-5,NA
ASSYSTVAVAYEQY,TRBV6-6,NA,NA
ASSLGQRTGEQY,TRBV5-6,TRBJ2-7,NA
ASTVTGVDTEAF,TRBV28,TRBJ1-1,NA
SGSGQGMYEQY,TRBV29-1,TRBJ2-7,NA
ASSFEEGVTEAF,TRBV5-4,TRBJ1-1,once
ASSTPGQKGVYEQY,TRBV7-2,TRBJ2-7,NA
ASSLVSGQGFVETQY,TRBV11-2,TRBJ2-5,NA
ASSFRGSNEKLF,TRBV5-6,TRBJ1-4,NA
ASSLRGGVKVEAF,TRBV5-1,TRBJ1-1,NA
ASSPGSGGGAQETQY,TRBV9,TRBJ2-5,NA
ASSLGGGRETQY,TRBV5-4,TRBJ2-5,once
ASSQTYGGAILSDTQY,TRBV7-2,TRBJ2-3,NA
ASRFGRGSSYNSPLH,TRBV5-6,TRBJ1-6,NA
ASSIQGSDTQY,TRBV6-5,TRBJ2-3,once
ASSYLTSGATDTQY,TRBV6-5,TRBJ2-3,NA
ASSQAYYTIY,TRBV14,TRBJ1-3,NA
ASKLSGNTIY,TRBV19,TRBJ1-3,NA
AWSPGSYGYT,TRBV30,TRBJ1-2,NA
ASSWSLRTASSGNTIY,TRBV7-8,TRBJ1-3,NA
ASSSTNLGEQY,TRBV7-7,TRBJ2-5,NA
ASSLETSGTDTQY,TRBV5-1,TRBJ2-3,NA
ASSLSRWTSLF,TRBV27,TRBJ2-1,NA
ASQRDYSNQPQH,TRBV2,TRBJ1-5,NA
ASSSGQGESPLH,TRBV7-9,TRBJ1-6,few
ASSDGPPETQY,TRBV2,TRBJ2-5,NA
ASSLAGGSRGELF,TRBV5-4,TRBJ2-2,NA
ASSDRTGQGEQF,TRBV6-1,TRBJ2-1,NA
ASTESGGVWNTEAF,TRBV2,TRBJ1-1,NA
ASSGRRGQAYNEQF,TRBV6-1,TRBJ2-1,NA
ASSVVQGAGAEAF,TRBV9,TRBJ1-1,NA
ASTNPLTSGGAYEQY,TRBV28,TRBJ2-7,NA
ASSSAVELF,TRBV5-8,TRBJ2-2,NA
ASSIRGGRGNEQF,TRBV5-4,TRBJ2-1,NA
ASSTFQGQNNYGHT,TRBV5-1,TRBJ1-2,NA